A selection of T cell receptor beta chains follows, all from one sample in a study of shared clonotypes between healthy human individuals. The assay was immunoSEQ multiplex PCR, and TCRdb's table has in-frame clones only and misses some. The sample contains millions of clones, roughly 91% of which appear only once. Sequenced input: naive CD8+ T cells from PBMCs. The receptors derive from a man younger than 30 in good health. Some clones in this sample may be carry-over from other donors' samples. CDR3s include the opening cysteine and the closing phenylalanine or tryptophan. A D gene is named only where the DNA matches it firmly. Part of the rows lack a size; the others show once, few, many or a class for expanded clones.

V	D	size	J	DNA	CDR3
TRBV21-1	NA	NA	TRBJ2-2	TGTGCGAGACTCCCCAGCGGGAGGACCGGGGAGCTGTTTTTT	CARLPSGRTGELFF
TRBV29-1	TRBD1	NA	TRBJ2-7	TGCAGCGTCCTAGACCAGACAGGGCCCGACGAGCAGTACTTC	CSVLDQTGPDEQYF
TRBV10-3	TRBD1	NA	TRBJ1-1	TGTGCCATCAGTACCTACACCACAGGGGAGAACACTGAAGCTTTCTTT	CAISTYTTGENTEAFF
TRBV5-6	NA	NA	TRBJ2-2	TGTGCCAGCAGCTTGGACGGGGGCGCGGACACCGGGGAGCTGTTTTTT	CASSLDGGADTGELFF
TRBV27	TRBD2	NA	TRBJ2-1	TGTGCCAGCAGTTTAACCCCGGGTAGCGGGACCGATATAGTCAACCCCAACAATGAGCAGTTCTTC	CASSLTPGSGTDIVNPNNEQFF
TRBV11-2	TRBD2	NA	TRBJ2-1	TGTGCCAGCGGCTGGACTAGCGGGAGAAATGAGCAGTTCTTC	CASGWTSGRNEQFF
TRBV4-1	NA	NA	TRBJ1-1	TGCGCCAGCAGCCAAGAGAGGGGACTGGGGGGGGAAGCTTTCTTT	CASSQERGLGGEAFF
TRBV7-6	NA	NA	TRBJ1-5	TGTGCCAGCAGCTTAGGGAGGGGAGGGAATCAGCCCCAGCATTTT	CASSLGRGGNQPQHF
TRBV10-3	NA	NA	TRBJ2-7	TGTGCCATCAGTGAGTTTCGGGGTGCCTACGAGCAGTACTTC	CAISEFRGAYEQYF
TRBV5-6	TRBD2	NA	TRBJ2-1	TGTGCCAGCAGCTCCGGGACTAGCTACAATGAGCAGTTCTTC	CASSSGTSYNEQFF
TRBV28	TRBD1	NA	TRBJ2-5	TGTGCCAGCAGCTATCCACTACAGGGGGCGGTTTATGAGACCCAGTACTTC	CASSYPLQGAVYETQYF
TRBV27	NA	NA	TRBJ2-2	TGTGCCAGCAGTTTAGGGACGGTGAACACCGGGGAGCTGTTTTTT	CASSLGTVNTGELFF
TRBV7-7	TRBD2	NA	TRBJ2-2	TGTGCCAGCAGCCCACTAGCGGGAGGGGCCACCGGGGAGCTGTTTTTT	CASSPLAGGATGELFF
TRBV6-1	NA	NA	TRBJ2-3	TGTGCCAGCAGTGAAGCGGTCCGGGGTCGCGCAGATACGCAGTATTTT	CASSEAVRGRADTQYF
TRBV19	NA	NA	TRBJ2-2	TGTGCCAGTAGGCTACGAGGTGGGGAGCTGTTTTTT	CASRLRGGELFF
TRBV27	NA	NA	TRBJ2-3	TGTGCCAGCAGTTTAGGGGGTGTAGATACGCAGTATTTT	CASSLGGVDTQYF
TRBV11-2	NA	NA	TRBJ2-7	TGTGCCAGCAGCTTAGAGCCAGGGGGAGGACGATACGAGCAGTACTTC	CASSLEPGGGRYEQYF
TRBV28	TRBD1	once	TRBJ1-2	TGTGCCAGCAGTTTCCCGACAGGGACCTATGGCTACACCTTC	CASSFPTGTYGYTF
TRBV19	NA	NA	TRBJ1-1	TGTGCCAGTAGTACGCCACGTACAGTGAACACTGAAGCTTTCTTT	CASSTPRTVNTEAFF
TRBV9	TRBD1	NA	TRBJ2-2	TGTGCCAGCAGCGGATCGACAGGGACCTTCACCGGGGAGCTGTTTTTT	CASSGSTGTFTGELFF
TRBV7-9	NA	NA	TRBJ1-1	TGTGCCAGCAGCTCACCGGACAGTGGGGATTCCACTGAAGCTTTCTTT	CASSSPDSGDSTEAFF
TRBV11-1	NA	NA	TRBJ2-5	TGTGCCAGCAGCAGAGGGGGGCTGGAAGAGACCCAGTACTTC	CASSRGGLEETQYF
TRBV9	NA	NA	TRBJ2-1	TGTGCCAGCAGGCCGACAGCGGTCGGGCCTCTTGAGCAGTTCTTC	CASRPTAVGPLEQFF
TRBV6-6	NA	NA	TRBJ2-3	TGTGCCAGCTCGCAGGGGTTTACCGATACGCAGTATTTT	CASSQGFTDTQYF
TRBV19	NA	NA	TRBJ2-7	TGTGCCAGTAGTCAGGTAGGACTCTCCTACGAGCAGTACTTC	CASSQVGLSYEQYF
TRBV7-9	TRBD1	NA	TRBJ2-1	TGTGCCAGCAGCTCCCGACAGGGGAGGAATGAGCAGTTCTTC	CASSSRQGRNEQFF
TRBV7-2	NA	once	TRBJ2-7	TGTGCCAGCAGCTTAGAATCCGGGCCACATTACGAGCAGTACTTC	CASSLESGPHYEQYF
TRBV7-2	TRBD2	once	TRBJ2-7	TGTGCCAGCAGCGGCGAGCGACTAGCGGGAGTTCGGCGGCAGTACTTC	CASSGERLAGVRRQYF
TRBV7-7	NA	NA	TRBJ2-1	TGTGCCAGCAGCTTATCAACGAACTCCTACAATGAGCAGTTCTTC	CASSLSTNSYNEQFF
TRBV5-1	TRBD1	once	TRBJ1-5	TGCGCCAGCAGCTTGGGGACAGGGGGCGTTCTTCCCGCCGATCAGCCCCAGCATTTT	CASSLGTGGVLPADQPQHF
TRBV7-3	NA	NA	TRBJ2-1	TGTGCCAGCAGCTTAAAGCCACGGGAATGGAACAATGAGCAGTTCTTC	CASSLKPREWNNEQFF
TRBV7-2	NA	NA	TRBJ2-7	TGTGCCAGCAGCTTCTCTTCCGGCCCCTACGAGCAGTACTTC	CASSFSSGPYEQYF
TRBV27	TRBD1	NA	TRBJ1-2	TGTGCCAGTAGAACAGGGGGCGGGGGCTACACCTTC	CASRTGGGGYTF
TRBV28	NA	NA	TRBJ2-7	TGTGCCAGCAGTTTCCTAGCGAGGCCCTACGAGCAGTACTTC	CASSFLARPYEQYF
TRBV19	NA	once	TRBJ1-1	TGTGCCAGTAGTAAACCTAAACTCACTGAAGCTTTCTTT	CASSKPKLTEAFF
TRBV5-1	NA	NA	TRBJ2-5	TGCGCCAGCAGCTTAACCGGGACATCGAAAGGGGAGACCCAGTACTTC	CASSLTGTSKGETQYF
TRBV28	NA	NA	TRBJ2-4	TGTGCCAGCGCTGGGGGGTTGCTCGCCAAAAACATTCAGTACTTC	CASAGGLLAKNIQYF
TRBV28	TRBD1	NA	TRBJ1-1	TGTGCCAGCAGCCTACAGGGGGACACTGAAGCTTTCTTT	CASSLQGDTEAFF
TRBV29-1	NA	NA	TRBJ2-7	TGCAGCGTTGAGGGTATCGGGGTCTCCTACGAGCAGTACTTC	CSVEGIGVSYEQYF
TRBV25-1	NA	NA	TRBJ2-7	TGTGCCAGCAGTGAGTATCCCGGGTCCGAGCAGTACTTC	CASSEYPGSEQYF
TRBV28	TRBD1	NA	TRBJ1-5	TGTGCCAGCAGTCCCACAGGGGGCGTTCAGCCCCAGCATTTT	CASSPTGGVQPQHF
TRBV5-6	TRBD1	NA	TRBJ1-2	TGTGCCAGCAGCTGGGACAGGGTGGACTATGGCTACACCTTC	CASSWDRVDYGYTF
TRBV9	TRBD2	few	TRBJ2-1	TGTGCCAGCAGCGTAGGACTAGCGGAGTACAATGAGCAGTTCTTC	CASSVGLAEYNEQFF
TRBV27	NA	NA	TRBJ2-2	TGTGCCAGCAGTTTATTAGGTGGCACCGGGGAGCTGTTTTTT	CASSLLGGTGELFF
TRBV28	NA	once	TRBJ2-2	TGTGCCAGCAGTTTTGGGCAAACGAACACCGGGGAGCTGTTTTTT	CASSFGQTNTGELFF
TRBV7-9	TRBD2	NA	TRBJ2-1	TGTGCCAGCAGCTTTCTAGCGGGAGACAATGAGCAGTTCTTC	CASSFLAGDNEQFF